Sequencing of this TCR beta chain was carried out in a study of shared clonotypes between healthy human individuals. The table came from immunoSEQ multiplex PCR; TCRdb's copy has only in-frame clones and leaves some out. The data hold about 1 million clones, with approximately 70% observed a single time. The germline CDR1 and CDR2 sequences are ENHRY and SYGVKD. The CDR3 is 15 residues long. J was trimmed by 7 bases and V by 3 bases; bases with no gene match: 4. The sequenced material came from memory CD4+ T cells sorted from blood. The subset was: CD45RA-negative fraction. The TCR comes from a young man in good health. V is TRBV10-3 and J is TRBJ1-6; 9 bases are a match to TRBD1. The CDR3 is CAISDGTGSNSPLHF. The CDR3 DNA reads as TGTGCCATCAGTGACGGGACAGGGTCGAATTCACCCCTCCACTTT.